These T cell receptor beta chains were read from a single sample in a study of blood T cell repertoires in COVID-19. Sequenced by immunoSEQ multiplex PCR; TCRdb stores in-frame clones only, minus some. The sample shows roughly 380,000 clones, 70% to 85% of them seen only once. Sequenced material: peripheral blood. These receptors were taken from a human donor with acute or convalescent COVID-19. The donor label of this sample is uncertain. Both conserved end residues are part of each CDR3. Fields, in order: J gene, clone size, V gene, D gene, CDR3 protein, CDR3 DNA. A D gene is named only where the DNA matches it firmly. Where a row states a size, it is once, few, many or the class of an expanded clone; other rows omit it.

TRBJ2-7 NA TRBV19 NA CASSRDGTDSYEQYF TGTGCCAGTAGTAGGGACGGGACTGACTCCTACGAGCAGTACTTC
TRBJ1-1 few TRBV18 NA CASSPISGGFSEAFF TGTGCCAGCTCACCGATATCGGGGGGATTTTCTGAAGCTTTCTTT
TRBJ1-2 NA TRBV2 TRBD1 CASSAFGQGANYGYTF TGTGCCAGCAGTGCATTTGGACAGGGGGCGAACTATGGCTACACCTTC
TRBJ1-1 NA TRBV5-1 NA CASSFRGKDTEAFF TGCGCCAGCAGCTTTAGGGGAAAGGACACTGAAGCTTTCTTT
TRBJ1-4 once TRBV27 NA CASSLSVAGPNEKLFF TGTGCCAGCAGTTTATCGGTCGCGGGTCCGAATGAAAAACTGTTTTTT
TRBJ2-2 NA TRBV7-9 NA CASSTPRGGTGFTGELFF TGTGCCAGCAGCACCCCCCGGGGGGGGACAGGGTTTACCGGGGAGCTGTTTTTT
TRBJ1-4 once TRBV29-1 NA CSVGGINEKLFF TGCAGCGTTGGAGGTATTAATGAAAAACTGTTTTTT
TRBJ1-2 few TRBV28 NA CASSATGYRVGGYTF TGTGCCAGCAGTGCAACCGGATACAGGGTCGGTGGCTACACCTTC
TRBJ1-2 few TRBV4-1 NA CASSQEWGAIWDNYGYTF TGCGCCAGCAGCCAAGAATGGGGCGCGATTTGGGATAACTATGGCTACACCTTC
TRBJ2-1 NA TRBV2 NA CASSPETRQFF TGTGCCAGCAGCCCGGAGACTAGGCAGTTCTTC
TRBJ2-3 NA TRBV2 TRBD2 CASRLAGGGDTQYF TGTGCCAGCAGACTAGCGGGAGGAGGAGATACGCAGTATTTT
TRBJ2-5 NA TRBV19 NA CASSVRRQETQYF TGTGCCAGTAGTGTACGTAGACAAGAGACCCAGTACTTC
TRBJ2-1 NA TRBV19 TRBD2 CASSTPTSGGLISYNEQFF TGTGCCAGTAGTACCCCGACTAGCGGGGGCCTAATCTCCTACAATGAGCAGTTCTTC
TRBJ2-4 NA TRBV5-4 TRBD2 CASSPQGLAGAGAKNIQYF TGTGCCAGCAGCCCGCAAGGGCTAGCGGGGGCCGGGGCCAAAAACATTCAGTACTTC
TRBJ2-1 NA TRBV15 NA CATSRGRGGEQFF TGTGCCACCAGCAGAGGTAGGGGCGGTGAGCAGTTCTTC
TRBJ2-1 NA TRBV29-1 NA CSVGAYNEQFF TGCAGCGTTGGAGCATACAATGAGCAGTTCTTC
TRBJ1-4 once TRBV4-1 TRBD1 CASSRDRGGEKLFF TGCGCCAGCAGCCGGGACAGGGGAGGTGAAAAACTGTTTTTT
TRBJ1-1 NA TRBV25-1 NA CASSPLGQGRTEAFF TGTGCCAGCAGTCCCCTTGGGCAGGGGCGCACTGAAGCTTTCTTT
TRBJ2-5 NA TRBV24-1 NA CATSDHRTGPETQYF TGTGCCACCAGTGATCACAGAACAGGGCCGGAGACCCAGTACTTC
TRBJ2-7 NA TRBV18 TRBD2 CASSQTGGGSYEQYF TGTGCCAGCTCACAAACGGGGGGTGGTTCGTACGAGCAGTACTTC
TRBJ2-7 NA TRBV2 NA CASSEGGNRGGEQYF TGTGCCAGCAGTGAAGGGGGGAACAGGGGAGGCGAGCAGTACTTC
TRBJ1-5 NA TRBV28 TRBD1 CASRQLPGQGNSQPQHF TGTGCCAGCAGACAACTCCCGGGACAGGGGAATTCTCAGCCCCAGCATTTT
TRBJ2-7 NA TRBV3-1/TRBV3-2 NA CASSQAGVREQYF TGTGCCAGCAGCCAAGCGGGGGTACGCGAGCAGTACTTC
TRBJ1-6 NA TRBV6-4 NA CASSNQGMGNSPLHF TGTGCCAGCAGTAACCAGGGGATGGGGAATTCACCCCTCCACTTT
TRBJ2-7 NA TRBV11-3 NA CASSRQQGHEQYF TGTGCCAGCAGCCGACAACAGGGTCACGAGCAGTACTTC
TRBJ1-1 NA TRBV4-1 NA CASSQVPMSGEAFF TGCGCCAGCAGCCAAGTTCCAATGTCGGGTGAAGCTTTCTTT
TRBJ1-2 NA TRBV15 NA CATSARRGHYGYTF TGTGCCACCAGCGCTAGGCGGGGTCACTATGGCTACACCTTC
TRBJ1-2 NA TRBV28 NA CASSLPRGSYGYTF TGTGCCAGCAGTTTGCCCCGCGGGTCCTATGGCTACACCTTC
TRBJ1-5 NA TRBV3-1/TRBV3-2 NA CASSQGAVSGQPQHF TGTGCCAGCAGCCAAGGGGCAGTATCTGGACAGCCCCAGCATTTT
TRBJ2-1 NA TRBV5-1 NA CASSLKIDRLFYNEQFF TGCGCCAGCAGCCTTAAAATCGACAGACTCTTCTACAATGAGCAGTTCTTC
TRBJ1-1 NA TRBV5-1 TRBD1 CASSAGGSNTEAFF TGCGCCAGCAGCGCAGGGGGCTCGAACACTGAAGCTTTCTTT
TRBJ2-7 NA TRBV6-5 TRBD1 CASRFSGQESYEQYF TGTGCCAGCAGGTTCTCGGGACAGGAATCCTACGAGCAGTACTTC
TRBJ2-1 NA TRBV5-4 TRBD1 CASSFPGQGYNEQFF TGTGCCAGCAGCTTCCCGGGACAGGGCTACAATGAGCAGTTCTTC
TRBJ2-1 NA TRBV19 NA CASRLRGHNEQFF TGTGCCAGCAGACTCCGGGGTCACAATGAGCAGTTCTTC
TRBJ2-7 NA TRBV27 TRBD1 CASSRDSSYEQYF TGTGCCAGCAGCAGGGACAGTTCCTACGAGCAGTACTTC
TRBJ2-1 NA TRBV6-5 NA CASSIRLRSYNEQFF TGTGCCAGCAGTATACGACTACGCTCCTACAATGAGCAGTTCTTC
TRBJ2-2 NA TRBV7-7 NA CASSLFGRSGELFF TGTGCCAGCAGCTTATTTGGGCGAAGCGGGGAGCTGTTTTTT
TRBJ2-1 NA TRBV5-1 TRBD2 CASSLGAGRTYNEQFF TGCGCCAGCAGCTTGGGAGCGGGGAGAACCTACAATGAGCAGTTCTTC
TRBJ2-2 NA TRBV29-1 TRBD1 CSGVTGTGTGELFF TGCAGCGGCGTCACCGGGACAGGGACCGGGGAGCTGTTTTTT
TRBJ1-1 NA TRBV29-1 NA CSVDYTHTVNTEAFF TGCAGCGTCGACTATACCCATACAGTGAACACTGAAGCTTTCTTT
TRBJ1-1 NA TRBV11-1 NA CASSAWAGQNTEAFF TGTGCCAGCAGCGCCTGGGCGGGCCAAAACACTGAAGCTTTCTTT
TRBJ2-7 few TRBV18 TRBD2 CASSRTSGGEQYF TGTGCCAGCTCACGGACTAGTGGGGGCGAGCAGTACTTC
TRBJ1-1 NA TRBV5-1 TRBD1 CASREGTANTEAFF TGCGCCAGCAGGGAGGGGACAGCGAACACTGAAGCTTTCTTT
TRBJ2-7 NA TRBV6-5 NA CASSYENRDPYEQYF TGTGCCAGCAGTTACGAGAACCGGGATCCCTACGAGCAGTACTTC
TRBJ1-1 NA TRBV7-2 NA CASSSGQTEAFF TGTGCCAGCAGCTCAGGACAGACTGAAGCTTTCTTT
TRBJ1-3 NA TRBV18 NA CASSPSVLGGGSGNTIYF TGTGCCAGCTCACCATCTGTTCTAGGCGGGGGCTCTGGAAACACCATATATTTT
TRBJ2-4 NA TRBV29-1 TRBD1 CSVESRGERGLAKNIQYF TGCAGCGTTGAATCGAGAGGGGAAAGGGGGCTAGCCAAAAACATTCAGTACTTC
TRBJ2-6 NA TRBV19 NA CASSSSGREAGANVLTF TGTGCCAGTAGTTCGTCCGGGCGGGAAGCTGGGGCCAACGTCCTGACTTTC
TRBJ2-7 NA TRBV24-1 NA CATSQNSYEQYF TGTGCCACCAGTCAGAACTCCTACGAGCAGTACTTC
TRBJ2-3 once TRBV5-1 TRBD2 CASSETSGIQSTQYF TGCGCCAGCAGCGAGACTAGCGGGATTCAGAGTACGCAGTATTTT
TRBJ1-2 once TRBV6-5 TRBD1 CASRRLAQGAGGYTF TGTGCCAGCAGACGACTAGCCCAGGGGGCAGGGGGCTACACCTTC
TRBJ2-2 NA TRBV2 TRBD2 CASGLAESTGELFF TGTGCCAGCGGCCTAGCGGAGAGCACCGGGGAGCTGTTTTTT
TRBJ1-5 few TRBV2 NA CASSESGSRNQPQHF TGTGCCAGCAGTGAATCAGGGTCGCGCAATCAGCCCCAGCATTTT
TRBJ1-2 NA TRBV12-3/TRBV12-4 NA CASREQRTHGYTF TGTGCCAGCAGGGAACAGCGGACCCATGGCTACACCTTC